The 21 T cell receptor beta chains below were found in one sample sequenced in a study of immune heterogeneity within non-small cell lung tumors. For each sample, template was approximately 0.6 ug of bulk tumor genomic DNA. Far-apart biopsies, several per primary tumor, were taken during surgery. Their non-small cell lung cancer was newly diagnosed and untreated, and the patients underwent curative surgery. With 32 V and 13 J primers, multiplex PCR amplified the TCR beta CDR3. TCRdb reprocessed the multiplex PCR reads with MiXCR, giving one entry per CDR3 protein. Among tens of thousands of distinct CDR3 sequences listed, about 30% were seen once. Source material: lung tumor tissue. The receptors were gathered from a man aged 40-49 years with non-small cell lung cancer.

As for this clonotype: A read error may be the cause here, since a much bigger clone is one base away. This chain uses TRBV6-2 or TRBV6-3 with TRBJ1-2; 9 nucleotides line up with TRBD1. Germline V lookup: CDR1 MNHEY, CDR2 SVGEGT. This CDR3 is built from 13 residues. The CDR3 DNA reads as TGTGCCAGCAGGGGACAGGGCCCCTATGGCCACACCTTC. Residues: CASRGQGPYGHTF.

There are many counts of this clonotype. The rearrangement joins TRBV12-3 or TRBV12-4 to TRBJ1-5, with D unclear. Trimming stripped 1 base from V and 6 bases from J, with 7 bases between. The CDR3 consists of 13 residues. CDR3 nucleotides: TGTGCCAGCAGTTTAGAGTCCAGTCAGCCCCAGCATTTT. Protein product: CASSLESSQPQHF.

This clonotype was counted many times. The chain joins TRBV20-1 to TRBJ2-3; TRBD2 aligns across 9 bases. The CDR3 totals 15 residues. The germline CDR1 and CDR2 sequences are DFQATT and SNEGSKA (reference sequence). The V and J ends lost 2 bases and 5 bases, in that order; junction bases with no gene match: 8. Written as DNA, the CDR3 is TGCAGTGCTAGACAAGGCGGGGGGGGGCAAGATACGCAGTATTTT. It specifies CSARQGGGGQDTQYF.

This clonotype was counted ten times or more. The J gene is TRBJ1-5, the V gene TRBV20-1; D remains ambiguous. Trimming pared 2 bases from V and 2 bases from J, leaving 4 bases between. Per the germline V gene, CDR1 is DFQATT and CDR2 is SNEGSKA (reference sequence). This CDR3 has 12 residues. In nucleotides, the CDR3 is TGCAGTGCTAGACAGGGCAATCAGCCCCAGCATTTT. Protein product: CSARQGNQPQHF.

This clonotype turned up a few times. The chain employs TRBV20-1 and TRBJ2-1; TRBD2 aligns across 7 bases. After removal of 7 bases from V and 6 bases from J, the junction contained 15 bases not matched to a gene. The CDR3 is made up of 15 amino acids. Germline V gives CDR1 DFQATT, CDR2 SNEGSKA (reference sequence). CDR3 nucleotide sequence: TGCAGTGGAGAGGGGCGGGAGACGAATATCAATGAGCAGTTCTTC. Translated, it gives CSGEGRETNINEQFF.

The chain links TRBV4-1 to TRBJ1-5; D gene uncertain. Trimming shortened V by 0 bases and J by 11 bases, and 11 bases separated the two germline ends. Germline V gives CDR1 MGHRA, CDR2 YSYEKL. CDR3 length: 13 residues. This CDR3 reads CASSQDQTGSQHF. In nucleotides, the CDR3 is TGCGCCAGCAGCCAAGATCAGACCGGGTCCCAGCATTTT.

This clonotype has only one observation. This may be a read error, as it is one base from a much larger clone. The rearrangement links TRBV6-2 or TRBV6-3 to TRBJ2-7; D assignment may be TRBD1 or TRBD2 (5 bases each). The CDR3 is made up of 11 amino acids. The germline gives CDR1 MNHEY, CDR2 SVGEGT. For the CDR3, the DNA is TGTGCCAGCGGGGGTTGGAACGAGCGGTACTTC. This codes for CASGGWNERYF.

V usage is TRBV7-9 and J usage is TRBJ2-1; 10 bases are shared with TRBD2. The CDR3 is 16 residues long. The V gene's germline CDR1 is SEHNR and CDR2 FQNEAQ (reference sequence). Unmatched junction bases numbered 8, after V lost 5 bases and J lost 4 bases. The CDR3 spells CASSVGTSERYNEQFF. In DNA form, the CDR3 reads TGTGCCAGCAGCGTGGGGACTAGCGAGCGGTACAATGAGCAGTTCTTC.

Of note for this clonotype: One end of the junction varies from germline; a read error may be responsible. This sequence joins TRBV5-4 and TRBJ2-3; D is uncertain. The CDR3 totals 12 residues. The V gene's germline CDR1 is SGHNT and CDR2 YYREEE (reference sequence). CDR3 region: CATSTSTDTQYF. In DNA, the CDR3 is TGTGCCACCAGCACCAGCACAGATACGCAGTATTTT.

This rearrangement joins TRBV3-1 to TRBJ2-2; D remains ambiguous. This CDR3 is built from 22 residues. The germline CDR1 and CDR2 sequences are LGHDT and YNNKEL (reference sequence). With 3 bases removed from V and 2 bases from J, the gap between germline ends came to 31 bases. CDR3 sequence reads: CASSHSVGYSPPRELNTGELFF. CDR3 nucleotides: TGTGCCAGCAGCCACTCGGTCGGTTACTCCCCCCCTCGCGAGTTAAACACCGGGGAGCTGTTTTTT.

The gene calls are TRBV7-2 and TRBJ2-1; 12 bases are shared with TRBD2. There are 18 residues in the CDR3. The V and J ends lost 10 bases and 7 bases, in that order; junction bases with no gene match: 20. Germline-derived CDR1 and CDR2 are SGHTA and FQGNSA. CDR3 DNA: TGTGCCAACAGACTACAGAGCGGACTAGCGGGAAGAGCAAATGAGCAGTTCTTC. It translates to CANRLQSGLAGRANEQFF.

Note on this clonotype: A clone one base away is much larger, so this may be a read error. V usage is TRBV6-1 and J usage is TRBJ1-5; D uncertain. CDR3 length: 14 amino acids. From germline, CDR1 is MNHNS and CDR2 SASEGT. CDR3 in DNA: TGTGCCAGCAGTGTAAACTCGGGCAATCATCCCCAGCATTTT. Its translation: CASSVNSGNHPQHF.

In the case of this clonotype: Its ends do not fully match the called genes, so a read error is possible. The chain recombines TRBV7-2 with TRBJ2-6; no definite D call. From germline, CDR1 is SGHTA and CDR2 FQGNSA. This CDR3 spans 15 amino acids. CDR3 in DNA: TGTTCCAGCAGCTCCGGGCTATCAGGGGCCAACGTCCTGACTTTC. It specifies CSSSSGLSGANVLTF.

The table lists this clonotype with many counts. The chain links TRBV15 to TRBJ1-5, with 8 bases fitting TRBD1. The CDR3 is 15 residues long. Germline V gene lookup returns CDR1 LNHNV and CDR2 YYDKDF (reference sequence). V trimming: 3 bases; J trimming: 4 bases; junction bases outside the gene matches: 5. This CDR3 reads CATSRGQAGNQPQHF. In nucleotides, the CDR3 is TGTGCCACCAGCAGGGGACAGGCAGGAAATCAGCCCCAGCATTTT. Variable domain in full (rest from reference TRBV15 and TRBJ1-5): DAMVIQNPRYQVTQFGKPVTLSCSQTLNHNVMYWYQQKSSQAPKLLFHYYDKDFNNEADTPDNFQSRRPNTSFCFLDIRSPGLGDTAMYLCATSRGQAGNQPQHFGDGTRLSIL.

The J gene is TRBJ2-7, the V gene TRBV7-3, with D possibly being TRBD2 (5 bases). V lost 5 bases, J lost 0 bases, and 17 bases lay in between. From germline, CDR1 is SGHTA and CDR2 FQGTGA. The CDR3 sequence is 16 residues long. The chain's CDR3 is CASSLDGLTSSYEQYF. CDR3 DNA: TGTGCCAGCAGCCTAGACGGACTTACGAGCTCCTACGAGCAGTACTTC.

This clonotype showed up just a few times. The rearrangement joins TRBV7-2 to TRBJ2-5; unclear D gene. From germline, CDR1 is SGHTA and CDR2 FQGNSA. V was shortened by 3 bases and J by 1 base, with 9 bases between the two germline ends. CDR3 length: 14 residues. The CDR3 DNA reads as TGTGCCAGCAGCTTGGGCAGGTTCCAAGAGACCCAGTACTTC. Translating gives CASSLGRFQETQYF.

This sequence joins TRBV6-1 and TRBJ1-5; D is ambiguous. This CDR3 has 14 residues. Trimming removed 5 bases from V and 3 bases from J, with 11 bases in between. Germline V gene lookup returns CDR1 MNHNS and CDR2 SASEGT. The CDR3 DNA follows: TGTGCCAGCAGTCCGGGTGGGGACAATCAGCCCCAGCATTTT. Translated, it gives CASSPGGDNQPQHF.

The genes are TRBV6-1 and TRBJ1-3; D possibly corresponds to TRBD1 (5 bases). This CDR3 has 17 amino acids. V was pared by 8 bases and J by 2 bases, with 22 bases between. CDR1 is MNHNS and CDR2 is SASEGT in the germline V gene. In DNA, the CDR3 is TGTGCCAGCGGCACCACGCCTGGGAGGGACCCTGGAAACACCATATATTTT. It codes for CASGTTPGRDPGNTIYF.

The V and J genes are TRBV14 and TRBJ2-3; TRBD2 matches 9 bases. Germline trimming cut 1 base from V and 1 base from J; bases unmatched to any gene: 3. The CDR3 sequence is 16 residues long. From germline, CDR1 is SGHDN and CDR2 FVKESK. The CDR3: CASSQGGTSRTDTQYF. In DNA, the CDR3 is TGTGCCAGCAGCCAAGGTGGGACTAGCCGCACAGATACGCAGTATTTT.

The genes are TRBV18 and TRBJ1-6, with D perhaps matching TRBD1 (6 bases). Looked up from germline, CDR1 is KGHSH and CDR2 is LQKENI. The CDR3 is 15 residues long. Trimming left V 6 bases short and J 5 bases short, with 14 bases between. CDR3 amino acids: CASSPKRGDNSPLHF. CDR3 DNA: TGTGCCAGCTCTCCCAAAAGGGGGGATAATTCACCCCTCCACTTT.

In this sample, this clonotype turned up a few times. The gene calls are TRBV20-1 and TRBJ2-1, with 10 bases lining up with TRBD2. V shed 1 base and J 6 bases; nucleotides not matched to a gene: 3. Germline CDR1 is DFQATT and CDR2 is SNEGSKA (reference sequence). The CDR3 is 14 residues long. The CDR3 DNA follows: TGCAGTGCTAGAGTAGCGGGAGGTGTCAATGAGCAGTTCTTC. Translation: CSARVAGGVNEQFF.